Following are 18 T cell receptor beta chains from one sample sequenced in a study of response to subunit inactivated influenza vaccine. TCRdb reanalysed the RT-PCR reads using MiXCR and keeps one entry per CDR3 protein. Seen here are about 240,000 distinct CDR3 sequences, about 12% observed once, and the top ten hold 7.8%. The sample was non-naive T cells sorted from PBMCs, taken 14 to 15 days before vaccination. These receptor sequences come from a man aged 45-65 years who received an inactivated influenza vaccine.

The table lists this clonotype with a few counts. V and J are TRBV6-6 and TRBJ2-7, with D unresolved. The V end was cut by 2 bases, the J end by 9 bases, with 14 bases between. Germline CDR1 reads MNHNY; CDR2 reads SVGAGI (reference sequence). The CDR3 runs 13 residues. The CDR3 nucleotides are TGTGCCAGCAGTTACAATACCGATACTGGGCAGTACTTC. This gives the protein CASSYNTDTGQYF.

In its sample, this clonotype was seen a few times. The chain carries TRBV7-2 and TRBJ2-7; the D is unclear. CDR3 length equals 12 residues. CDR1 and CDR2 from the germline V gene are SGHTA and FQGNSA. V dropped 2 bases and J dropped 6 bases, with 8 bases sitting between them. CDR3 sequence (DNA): TGTGCCAGCAGCTTACTCGCAGGCGAGCAGTACTTC. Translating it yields CASSLLAGEQYF. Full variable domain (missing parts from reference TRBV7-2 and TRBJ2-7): GAGVSQSPSNKVTEKGKDVELRCDPISGHTALYWYRQSLGQGLEFLIYFQGNSAPDKSGLPSDRFSAERTGGSVSTLTIQRTQQEDSAVYLCASSLLAGEQYFGPGTRLTVT.

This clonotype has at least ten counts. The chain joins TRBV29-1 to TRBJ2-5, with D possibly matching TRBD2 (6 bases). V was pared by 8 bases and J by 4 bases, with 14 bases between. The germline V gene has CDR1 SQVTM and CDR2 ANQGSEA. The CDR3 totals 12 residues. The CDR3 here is CSHLRGGETQYF. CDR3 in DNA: TGCAGCCACTTACGGGGAGGAGAGACCCAGTACTTC.

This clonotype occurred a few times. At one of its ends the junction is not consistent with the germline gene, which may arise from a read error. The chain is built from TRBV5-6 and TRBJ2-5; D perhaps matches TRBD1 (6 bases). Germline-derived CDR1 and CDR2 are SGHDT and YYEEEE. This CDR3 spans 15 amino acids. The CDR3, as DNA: TGTGCCAGCAGCTTAGTTTCCGGGACAAGAGGTATCGGGAACTTC. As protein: CASSLVSGTRGIGNF.

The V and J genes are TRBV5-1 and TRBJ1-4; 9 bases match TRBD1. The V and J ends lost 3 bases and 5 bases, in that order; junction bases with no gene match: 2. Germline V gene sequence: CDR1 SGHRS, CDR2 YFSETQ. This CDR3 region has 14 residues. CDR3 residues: CASSYGTGNEKLFF. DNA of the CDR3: TGCGCCAGCAGCTATGGGACAGGGAATGAAAAACTGTTTTTT.

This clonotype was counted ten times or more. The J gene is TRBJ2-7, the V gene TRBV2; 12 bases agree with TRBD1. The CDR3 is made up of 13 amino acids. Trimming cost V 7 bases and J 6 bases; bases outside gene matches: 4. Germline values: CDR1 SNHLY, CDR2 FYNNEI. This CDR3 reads CASNRDRGREQYF. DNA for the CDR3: TGTGCCAGCAATAGGGACAGGGGGCGCGAGCAGTACTTC.

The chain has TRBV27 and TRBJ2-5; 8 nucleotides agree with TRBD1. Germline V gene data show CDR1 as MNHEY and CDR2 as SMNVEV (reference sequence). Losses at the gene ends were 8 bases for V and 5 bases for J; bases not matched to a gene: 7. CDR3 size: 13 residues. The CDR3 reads CASGQGFLETQYF. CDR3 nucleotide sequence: TGTGCCAGCGGACAGGGTTTCCTGGAGACCCAGTACTTC.

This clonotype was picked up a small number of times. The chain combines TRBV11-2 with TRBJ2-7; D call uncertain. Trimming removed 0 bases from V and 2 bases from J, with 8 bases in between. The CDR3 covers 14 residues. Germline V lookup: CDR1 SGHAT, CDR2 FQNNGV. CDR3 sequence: CASSLETRTYEQYF. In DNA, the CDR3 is TGTGCCAGCAGCTTAGAAACCAGAACCTACGAGCAGTACTTC. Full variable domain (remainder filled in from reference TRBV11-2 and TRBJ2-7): EAGVAQSPRYKIIEKRQSVAFWCNPISGHATLYWYQQILGQGPKLLIQFQNNGVVDDSQLPKDRFSAERLKGVDSTLKIQPAKLEDSAVYLCASSLETRTYEQYFGPGTRLTVT.

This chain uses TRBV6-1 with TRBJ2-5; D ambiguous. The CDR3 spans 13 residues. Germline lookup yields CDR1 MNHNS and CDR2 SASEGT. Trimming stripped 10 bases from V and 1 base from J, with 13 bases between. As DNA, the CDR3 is TGTGCCACCTTGAGCTTGGTCCAAGAGACCCAGTACTTC. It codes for CATLSLVQETQYF.

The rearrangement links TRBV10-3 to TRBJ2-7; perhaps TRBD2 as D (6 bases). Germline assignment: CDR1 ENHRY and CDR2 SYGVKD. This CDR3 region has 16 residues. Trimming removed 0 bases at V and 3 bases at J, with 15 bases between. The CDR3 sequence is CAISESVYGGVYEQYF. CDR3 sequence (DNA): TGTGCCATCAGTGAGTCGGTTTATGGAGGGGTCTACGAGCAGTACTTC.

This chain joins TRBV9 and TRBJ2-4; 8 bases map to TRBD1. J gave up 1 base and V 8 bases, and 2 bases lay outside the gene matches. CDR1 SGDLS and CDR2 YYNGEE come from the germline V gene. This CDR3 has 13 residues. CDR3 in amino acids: CASQGAAKNIQYF. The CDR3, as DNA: TGTGCCAGTCAGGGGGCCGCCAAAAACATTCAGTACTTC. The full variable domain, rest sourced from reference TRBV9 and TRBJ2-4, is DSGVTQTPKHLITATGQRVTLRCSPRSGDLSVYWYQQSLDQGLQFLIQYYNGEERAKGNILERFSAQQFPDLHSELNLSSLELGDSALYFCASQGAAKNIQYFGAGTRLSVL.

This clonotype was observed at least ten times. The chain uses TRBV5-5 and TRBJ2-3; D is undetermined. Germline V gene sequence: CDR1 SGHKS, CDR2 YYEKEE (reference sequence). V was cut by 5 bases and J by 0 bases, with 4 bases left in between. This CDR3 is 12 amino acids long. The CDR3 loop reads CASSYSTDTQYF. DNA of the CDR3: TGTGCCAGCAGTTACAGCACAGATACGCAGTATTTT.

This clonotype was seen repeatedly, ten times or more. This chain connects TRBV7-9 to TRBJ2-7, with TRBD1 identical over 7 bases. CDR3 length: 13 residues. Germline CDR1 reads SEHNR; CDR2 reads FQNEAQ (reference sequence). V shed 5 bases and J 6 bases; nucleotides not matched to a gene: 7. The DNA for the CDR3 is TGTGCCAGCAGCCCCCCGACAGGGCCCGAGCAGTACTTC. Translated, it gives CASSPPTGPEQYF.

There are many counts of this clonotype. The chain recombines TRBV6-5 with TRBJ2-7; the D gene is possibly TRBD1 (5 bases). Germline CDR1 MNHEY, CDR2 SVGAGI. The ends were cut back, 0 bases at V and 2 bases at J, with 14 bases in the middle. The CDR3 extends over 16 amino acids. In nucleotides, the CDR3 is TGTGCCAGCAGTTACTCGTCAGGGCCCCCCCCCTACGAGCAGTACTTC. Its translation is CASSYSSGPPPYEQYF.

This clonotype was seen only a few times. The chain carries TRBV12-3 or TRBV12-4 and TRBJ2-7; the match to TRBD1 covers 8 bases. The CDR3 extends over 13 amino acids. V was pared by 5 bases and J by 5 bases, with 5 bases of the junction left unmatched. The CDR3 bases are TGTGCCAGCAGTCCGGGACAGGTCCACGAGCAGTACTTC. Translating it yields CASSPGQVHEQYF.

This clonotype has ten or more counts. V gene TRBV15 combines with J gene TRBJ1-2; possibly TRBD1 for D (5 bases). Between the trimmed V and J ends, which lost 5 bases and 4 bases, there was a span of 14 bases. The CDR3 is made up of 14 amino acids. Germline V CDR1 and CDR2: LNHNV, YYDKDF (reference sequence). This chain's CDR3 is CATSGRGTAYGYTF. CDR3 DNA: TGTGCCACCAGCGGGCGTGGGACCGCCTATGGCTACACCTTC.

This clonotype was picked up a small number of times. CDR3 in amino acids: CASSRPHLNTGELFF. DNA for the CDR3: TGTGCCAGCAGTCGGCCCCACCTCAACACCGGGGAGCTGTTTTTT. The rearrangement uses TRBV6-2 or TRBV6-3 and TRBJ2-2; D gene ambiguous. The CDR3 covers 15 residues. The V and J ends lost 5 bases and 2 bases respectively, with 12 bases between them. Germline V gene data show CDR1 as MNHEY and CDR2 as SVGEGT.

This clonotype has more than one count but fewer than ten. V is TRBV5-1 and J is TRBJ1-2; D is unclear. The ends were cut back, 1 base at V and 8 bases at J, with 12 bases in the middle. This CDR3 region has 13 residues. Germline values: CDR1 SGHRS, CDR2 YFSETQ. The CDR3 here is CASSLSSIRGYTF. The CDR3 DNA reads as TGCGCCAGCAGCTTGTCCAGTATCCGCGGCTACACCTTC.